These T cell receptor beta chains were read from a single sample in a study of response to subunit inactivated influenza vaccine. TCRdb passed the RT-PCR reads through MiXCR, listing each CDR3 protein once. The data hold roughly 460,000 distinct CDR3 sequences, with 10% to 11% observed a single time. The source was PBMCs from blood, collected 45 days after vaccination. The source is a man aged 50-60 years who received an inactivated influenza vaccine. Each CDR3 is given with its conserved first and last residue. D genes are given only for firm matches. Clone size is stated in some rows and not others, as once, few, many or a class when expanded.

length	V	D	size	J	DNA	CDR3
17	TRBV7-9	TRBD2	.	TRBJ2-1	TGTGCCAGCAGCTTAATTGTTGGGTTAGCGGGAGAGAATGAGCAGTTCTTC	CASSLIVGLAGENEQFF
15	TRBV7-8	.	few	TRBJ2-5	TGTGCCAGCAGCTTAGGGGACGCGGCGGGTAGGACCCAGTACTTC	CASSLGDAAGRTQYF
15	TRBV21-1	.	few	TRBJ1-2	TGTGCCAGCAGCAACGTCGGCATACCTAACTATGGCTACACCTTC	CASSNVGIPNYGYTF
15	TRBV10-3	TRBD1	.	TRBJ2-7	TGTGCCATCAGTGAAGCACCGGGACAGGGCTACGAGCAGTACTTC	CAISEAPGQGYEQYF
15	TRBV28	TRBD1	few	TRBJ1-1	TGTGCCAGCAGTTCGGGGCTGGACAGGGGGCGATCAGCTTTCTTT	CASSSGLDRGRSAFF
10	TRBV29-1	.	.	TRBJ2-1	TGCAGCGTTGAAGACGGGAATGAGTTCTTC	CSVEDGNEFF
13	TRBV7-2	.	many	TRBJ1-2	TGTGCCAGCAGCCCGGACACTAACTATGGCTACACCTTC	CASSPDTNYGYTF
16	TRBV6-2/TRBV6-3	.	few	TRBJ1-5	TGTGCCAGCGGAGATTGGGACCTCTCTGGGGATCAGCCCCAGCATTTT	CASGDWDLSGDQPQHF
13	TRBV7-6	.	few	TRBJ2-7	TGTGCCAGCAGCCTAGGGACACAGTCCGAGCAGTACTTC	CASSLGTQSEQYF
16	TRBV10-3	.	.	TRBJ1-1	TGTGCCATCAGTGAGTCGGTAGGGATCATGAACACTGAAGCTTTCTTT	CAISESVGIMNTEAFF
16	TRBV3-1	TRBD2	.	TRBJ2-7	TGTGCCAGCAGCCACCTAGGAAGGACTAGCGGCTACGAGCAGTACTTC	CASSHLGRTSGYEQYF
12	TRBV20-1	TRBD2	many	TRBJ2-1	TGCAGTGTAAAGGGGACTAGCGGTGAGCAGTTCTTC	CSVKGTSGEQFF
13	TRBV6-6	.	many	TRBJ2-7	TGTGCCAGCAGTAGTCCGGGGACCTACGAGCAGTACTTC	CASSSPGTYEQYF
15	TRBV6-2/TRBV6-3	TRBD2	.	TRBJ2-1	TGTGCCAGCAGTTACGCCCTCCTAGCGGGAAATGAGCAGTTCTTC	CASSYALLAGNEQFF
15	TRBV5-1	TRBD2	many	TRBJ2-3	TGCGCCAGCAGCTCTGAGCGGGGGAGCACAGATACGCAGTATTTT	CASSSERGSTDTQYF